This T cell receptor (beta chain) emerged from a study of prognosis after radiotherapy for stage I lung cancer. Study-wide context: Concurrent therapy with stereotactic body radiotherapy was received by no patient. Study-level points and caveats: Unique TCR clone counts were lower following stereotactic body radiation therapy (median about 10,000 versus 6,900).

V dropped 1 base and J dropped 9; count of bases not matched to a gene: 8. The germline V gene has CDR1 DFQATT and CDR2 SNEGSKA (reference sequence). The CDR3 extends over 15 amino acids. Each of the patients had no lymph node involvement on CT and PET/CT and no prior chemotherapy, radiotherapy or other malignancies. With two-round multiplex PCR, TCR beta CDR3 sequences were amplified from genomic DNA. With primers specific to each TRBV and TRBJ gene, the first-round PCR was performed. MiXCR, run by TCRdb on the multiplex PCR reads, gives a single entry per CDR3 protein. Here the sample spans about 27,000 distinct CDR3 sequences, approximately 29% being singletons. This clonotype was seen at least ten times. Its antigen is not known.

This TCR came from a donor older than 45 with non-small cell lung cancer. The chain has TRBV20-1 and TRBJ2-1, with 11 positions matching TRBD2. Specimen: PBMCs, collected before or after stereotactic body radiation therapy (not recorded which). CDR3 nucleotide sequence: TGCAGTGCTAGAGTCCCTAGCGGGGGGCTCAGTGAGCAGTTCTTC. Translated, it gives CSARVPSGGLSEQFF.